These T cell receptor beta chains were read from a single sample in a study of vaccination and CD4 T cells after COVID-19. Via MiXCR, TCRdb re-called the PCR reads, giving one row per CDR3 protein. The repertoire has approximately 24,000 distinct CDR3 sequences, less than 65% of them found once; the top ten carry approximately 5.4%. Their target antigens are unknown. Sequencing used CD4+ T cells from blood, cultured in vitro. Source of these receptors: a human donor who had recovered from COVID-19. Each CDR3 is given with its conserved first and last residue. A D gene is named only where the DNA matches it firmly. A row's size may be missing; if present it is once, few, many or a size class.

>TRBJ1-2|TRBV30|few|-|13
CAWSPEGTYGYTF
TGTGCCTGGAGTCCTGAGGGAACCTATGGCTACACCTTC
>TRBJ2-4|TRBV5-1|-|-|13
CASSPRPGDIQYF
TGCGCCAGCAGCCCCAGACCCGGGGACATTCAGTACTTC
>TRBJ1-5|TRBV24-1|few|TRBD1|14
CAAGQGTSNQPQHF
TGTGCCGCCGGACAGGGGACAAGCAATCAGCCCCAGCATTTT
>TRBJ1-5|TRBV6-2/TRBV6-3|-|-|15
CASSFYGGGNQPQHF
TGTGCCAGCAGTTTTTATGGCGGAGGCAATCAGCCCCAGCATTTT
>TRBJ2-3|TRBV24-1|few|TRBD2|17
CATSARAGGLARDTQYF
TGTGCCACCAGTGCTCGCGCAGGCGGACTAGCGAGGGATACGCAGTATTTT
>TRBJ1-3|TRBV7-8|-|-|15
CASSLAYNSGNTIYF
TGTGCCAGCAGCTTAGCCTACAACTCTGGAAACACCATATATTTT
>TRBJ1-1|TRBV27|-|-|16
CASSDTGVGGNTEAFF
TGTGCCAGCAGTGATACTGGAGTGGGAGGGAACACTGAAGCTTTCTTT
>TRBJ2-1|TRBV15|-|-|12
CATSRAYNEQFF
TGTGCCACCAGCAGGGCTTACAATGAGCAGTTCTTC
>TRBJ2-7|TRBV19|-|-|12
CASSMLGLEQYF
TGTGCCAGTAGTATGCTCGGGCTCGAGCAGTACTTC
>TRBJ2-3|TRBV12-3/TRBV12-4|-|-|18
CASSLGMAPLSSTDTQYF
TGTGCCAGCAGTTTAGGCATGGCGCCGCTAAGCAGCACAGATACGCAGTATTTT
>TRBJ2-1|TRBV19|once|TRBD2|12
CASLTPGGEQFF
TGTGCCAGCCTCACCCCGGGGGGGGAGCAGTTCTTC
>TRBJ1-6|TRBV20-1|-|-|16
CSARVGGVSYNSPLHF
TGCAGTGCTAGAGTTGGGGGAGTCTCCTATAATTCACCCCTCCACTTT
>TRBJ1-5|TRBV12-3/TRBV12-4|-|-|15
CASSPHRRGHQPQHF
TGTGCCAGCAGCCCACATCGCAGAGGCCATCAGCCCCAGCATTTT
>TRBJ2-5|TRBV27|-|-|14
CASSFRRKEETQYF
TGTGCCAGCAGTTTTAGACGGAAGGAAGAGACCCAGTACTTC
>TRBJ1-2|TRBV20-1|-|TRBD1|13
CSAESEGARGYTF
TGCAGTGCTGAGTCTGAGGGGGCTAGGGGCTACACCTTC
>TRBJ1-2|TRBV28|-|TRBD1|15
CASSLRGPANYGYTF
TGTGCCAGCAGTTTGAGGGGGCCAGCTAACTATGGCTACACCTTC
>TRBJ2-3|TRBV2|-|TRBD2|15
CASRAGGFSTDTQYF
TGTGCCAGCCGGGCGGGGGGGTTTAGCACAGATACGCAGTATTTT
>TRBJ1-5|TRBV28|-|-|12
CASSPAGRRKHF
TGTGCCAGCAGTCCCGCAGGGAGAAGGAAGCATTTT
>TRBJ2-5|TRBV28|-|-|13
CASTPITQETQYF
TGTGCCAGCACCCCAATCACCCAAGAGACCCAGTACTTC
>TRBJ1-1|TRBV19|once|-|13
CASIGLGVVEAFF
TGTGCCAGTATCGGGCTGGGGGTAGTTGAAGCTTTCTTT
>TRBJ2-1|TRBV7-9|once|-|17
CASSLVGARSPYNEQFF
TGTGCCAGCAGCTTAGTAGGGGCTCGTTCCCCCTACAATGAGCAGTTCTTC
>TRBJ1-2|TRBV21-1|-|-|16
CASSKVGRTDNYGYTF
TGTGCCAGCAGCAAAGTGGGACGGACGGATAACTATGGCTACACCTTC
>TRBJ1-6|TRBV28|few|-|16
CASSLRRSSYNSPLHF
TGTGCCAGCAGTTTACGGAGGAGCTCCTATAATTCACCCCTCCACTTT
>TRBJ2-4|TRBV20-1|-|TRBD2|16
CSARDSGRTPGDIQYF
TGCAGTGCTAGAGATAGCGGGAGGACTCCTGGTGACATTCAGTACTTC
>TRBJ2-7|TRBV20-1|-|-|14
CSASPGGQTYEQYF
TGCAGTGCAAGCCCAGGGGGGCAAACCTACGAGCAGTACTTC
>TRBJ2-7|TRBV28|-|TRBD1|17
CASSFGQGETGSYEQYF
TGTGCCAGCAGTTTTGGACAGGGGGAAACCGGCTCCTACGAGCAGTACTTC
>TRBJ1-6|TRBV28|once|-|15
CASSSPRGGGSPLHF
TGTGCCAGCAGTTCCCCCCGCGGGGGAGGTTCACCCCTCCACTTT
>TRBJ1-2|TRBV7-9|-|TRBD1|13
CASSSSDRDGYTF
TGTGCCAGCAGCTCCTCGGACAGGGATGGCTACACCTTC
>TRBJ1-6|TRBV12-3/TRBV12-4|-|-|15
CASSLRGGMGSPLHF
TGTGCCAGCAGTTTAAGGGGTGGCATGGGTTCACCCCTCCACTTT
>TRBJ1-2|TRBV7-2|few|-|14
CASSDPGPTYGYTF
TGTGCCAGCAGCGACCCGGGACCGACGTATGGCTACACCTTC
>TRBJ2-3|TRBV24-1|once|TRBD1|18
CATSDHRPGQGKVDTQYF
TGTGCCACCAGTGACCACCGACCGGGACAGGGGAAGGTAGATACGCAGTATTTT
>TRBJ2-1|TRBV11-3|-|-|16
CASSPDGRGGIDEQFF
TGTGCCAGCAGCCCCGATGGTCGGGGCGGGATCGATGAGCAGTTCTTC
>TRBJ1-5|TRBV19|few|TRBD1|14
CASSSDREGQPQHF
TGTGCCAGTAGTTCGGACAGGGAAGGGCAGCCCCAGCATTTT
>TRBJ2-2|TRBV6-1|-|TRBD1|15
CASNTGGSGTGELFF
TGTGCCAGCAACACAGGGGGATCGGGCACCGGGGAGCTGTTTTTT
>TRBJ2-5|TRBV7-2|-|TRBD1|15
CASSSITGARETQYF
TGTGCCAGCAGCTCTATCACAGGGGCTCGAGAGACCCAGTACTTC
>TRBJ2-7|TRBV7-2|once|-|16
CASSLVRGDQGYEQYF
TGTGCCAGCAGCTTAGTGCGAGGGGACCAGGGCTACGAGCAGTACTTC
>TRBJ2-1|TRBV20-1|-|TRBD2|17
CSARGASGRSSYNEQFF
TGCAGTGCTAGGGGCGCTAGCGGGAGGTCTTCCTACAATGAGCAGTTCTTC
>TRBJ2-2|TRBV15|few|TRBD1|15
CATRRQGALTGELFF
TGTGCCACGAGGAGACAGGGGGCGCTTACCGGGGAGCTGTTTTTT
>TRBJ2-3|TRBV20-1|-|TRBD2|16
CSASLAGGPGTDTQYF
TGCAGTGCTAGTCTAGCGGGAGGGCCCGGGACAGATACGCAGTATTTT
>TRBJ1-5|TRBV28|-|TRBD1|15
CASIRTGTGNQPQHF
TGTGCCAGCATCCGAACCGGGACAGGCAATCAGCCCCAGCATTTT
>TRBJ1-2|TRBV27|few|TRBD1|15
CASSSAGTGAYGYTF
TGTGCCAGCAGTTCAGCCGGGACAGGGGCCTATGGCTACACCTTC
>TRBJ2-2|TRBV20-1|once|-|14
CSVQSGANTGELFF
TGCAGTGTTCAGAGCGGAGCGAACACCGGGGAGCTGTTTTTT
>TRBJ2-7|TRBV6-5|-|-|17
CASSYATTRGSSYEQYF
TGTGCCAGCAGTTACGCGACTACAAGGGGAAGCTCCTACGAGCAGTACTTC
>TRBJ1-6|TRBV18|-|TRBD1|17
CASSPRRPGQGGSPLHF
TGTGCCAGCTCACCACGGAGGCCGGGACAGGGGGGCTCACCCCTCCACTTT
>TRBJ1-6|TRBV6-5|-|-|14
CASSYMQGNSPLHF
TGTGCCAGCAGTTACATGCAGGGTAATTCACCCCTCCACTTT
>TRBJ1-5|TRBV9|-|-|15
CASSPLAGPHQPQHF
TGTGCCAGCAGCCCTCTCGCAGGGCCCCATCAGCCCCAGCATTTT
>TRBJ1-1|TRBV12-3/TRBV12-4|-|-|16
CASSIIEHSLGTEAFF
TGTGCCAGCAGTATTATAGAACACTCTCTGGGGACTGAAGCTTTCTTT
>TRBJ1-1|TRBV20-1|-|-|15
CSARDGQVVRAEAFF
TGCAGTGCTAGAGATGGGCAGGTAGTTAGGGCTGAAGCTTTCTTT
>TRBJ2-4|TRBV7-9|-|-|14
CASSTQGTKNIQYF
TGTGCCAGCAGCACACAGGGTACCAAAAACATTCAGTACTTC
>TRBJ2-7|TRBV19|once|TRBD2|16
CASSPSSGRAGYEQYF
TGTGCCAGTAGTCCCTCTAGCGGGAGGGCCGGGTACGAGCAGTACTTC
>TRBJ1-2|TRBV20-1|-|TRBD1|19
CSARDLNAQGARSGAGYTF
TGCAGTGCTAGAGACCTAAATGCACAGGGGGCGAGGTCTGGGGCCGGCTACACCTTC
>TRBJ1-1|TRBV11-2|-|-|15
CASSPPFRMNTEAFF
TGTGCCAGCAGCCCCCCGTTTAGGATGAACACTGAAGCTTTCTTT
>TRBJ2-7|TRBV10-1|-|-|16
CASSDAGREYLYEQYF
TGCGCCAGCAGTGACGCGGGCAGAGAATACCTTTACGAGCAGTACTTC
>TRBJ1-1|TRBV15|-|TRBD1|14
CATRTGRTNTEAFF
TGTGCCACCAGGACAGGGCGAACGAACACTGAAGCTTTCTTT
>TRBJ1-3|TRBV6-1|-|-|15
CASRRDDNSGNTIYF
TGTGCCAGCAGAAGGGACGACAACTCTGGAAACACCATATATTTT